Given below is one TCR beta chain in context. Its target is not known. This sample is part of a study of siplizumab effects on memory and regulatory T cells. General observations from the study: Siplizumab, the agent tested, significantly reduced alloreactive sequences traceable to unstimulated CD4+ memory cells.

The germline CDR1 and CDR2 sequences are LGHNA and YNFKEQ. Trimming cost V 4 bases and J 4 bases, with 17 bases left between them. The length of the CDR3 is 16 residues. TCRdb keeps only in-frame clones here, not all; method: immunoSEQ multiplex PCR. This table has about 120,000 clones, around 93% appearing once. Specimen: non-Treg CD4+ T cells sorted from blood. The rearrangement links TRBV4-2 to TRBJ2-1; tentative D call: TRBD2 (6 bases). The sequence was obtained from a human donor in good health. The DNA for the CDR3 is TGTGCCAGCAGCCGCGCCGGTCCAGGGAGGTACAATGAGCAGTTCTTC. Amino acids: CASSRAGPGRYNEQFF.